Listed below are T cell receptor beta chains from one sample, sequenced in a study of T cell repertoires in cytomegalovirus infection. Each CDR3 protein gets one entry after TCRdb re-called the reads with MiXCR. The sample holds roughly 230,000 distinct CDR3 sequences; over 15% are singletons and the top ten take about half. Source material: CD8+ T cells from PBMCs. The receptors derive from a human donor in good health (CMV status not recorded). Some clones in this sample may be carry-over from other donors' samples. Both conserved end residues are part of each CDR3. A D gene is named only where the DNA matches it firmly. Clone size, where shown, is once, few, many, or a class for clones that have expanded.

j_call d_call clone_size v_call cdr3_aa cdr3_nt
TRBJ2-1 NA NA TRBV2 CASSESGDEQFF TGTGCCAGCAGTGAATCAGGGGATGAGCAGTTCTTC
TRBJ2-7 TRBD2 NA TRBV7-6 CASSSPAGGAEQYF TGTGCCAGCAGCTCCCCGGCGGGGGGTGCCGAGCAGTACTTC
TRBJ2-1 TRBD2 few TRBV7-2 CASSLFGGGLDQFF TGTGCCAGCAGCTTATTCGGGGGGGGACTAGATCAGTTCTTC
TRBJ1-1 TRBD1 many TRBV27 CASSLYRGALAFF TGTGCCAGCAGTTTATACAGGGGGGCTCTCGCTTTCTTT
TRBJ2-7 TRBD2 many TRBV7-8 CASSGRTSGVSYEQYF TGTGCCAGCAGCGGCCGGACTAGCGGGGTCTCCTACGAGCAGTACTTC
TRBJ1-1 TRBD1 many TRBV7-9 CASSYQGGKGNTEAFF TGTGCCAGCAGCTACCAGGGGGGGAAGGGGAACACTGAAGCTTTCTTT
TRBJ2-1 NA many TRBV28 CASSWLTTGGFNEQFF TGTGCCAGCAGTTGGTTGACAACCGGGGGATTCAATGAGCAGTTCTTC
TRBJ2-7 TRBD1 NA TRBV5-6 CASSSVDRAYEQYF TGTGCCAGCAGCTCCGTTGACAGGGCGTACGAGCAGTACTTC
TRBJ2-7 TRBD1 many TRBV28 CASRLGQAYEQYF TGTGCCAGCAGGCTGGGACAGGCCTACGAGCAGTACTTC
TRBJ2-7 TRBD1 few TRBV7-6 CASSSGQGEISYEQYF TGTGCCAGCAGCTCGGGACAGGGGGAAATTTCCTACGAGCAGTACTTC
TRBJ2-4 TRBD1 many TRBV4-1 CASSQGTGSIQYF TGCGCCAGCAGCCAAGGGACAGGGAGCATTCAGTACTTC
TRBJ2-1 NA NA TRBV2 CASSEAGLWSYNEQFF TGTGCCAGCAGTGAAGCCGGGTTGTGGTCCTACAATGAGCAGTTCTTC
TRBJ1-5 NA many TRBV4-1 CASSQGEQLNQPQHF TGCGCCAGCAGCCAGGGGGAACAGCTGAATCAGCCCCAGCATTTT
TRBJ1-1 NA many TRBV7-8 CASGNIPNTEAFF TGTGCCAGCGGAAACATCCCGAACACTGAAGCTTTCTTT
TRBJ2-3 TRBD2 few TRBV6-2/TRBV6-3 CASSFPSGGPPPTDTQYF TGTGCCAGCAGTTTCCCTAGCGGGGGGCCGCCCCCCACAGATACGCAGTATTTT
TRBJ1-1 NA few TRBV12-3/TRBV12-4 CASSLAREAFF TGTGCCAGCAGTTTAGCCCGAGAAGCTTTCTTT
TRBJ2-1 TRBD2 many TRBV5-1 CASSASGSYNEQFF TGCGCCAGCAGCGCTAGCGGCTCCTACAATGAGCAGTTCTTC
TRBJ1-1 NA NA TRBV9 CASSMERERANTEAFF TGTGCCAGCAGCATGGAGCGTGAGAGGGCGAACACTGAAGCTTTCTTT
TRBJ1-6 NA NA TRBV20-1 CSARDADPGLYNSPLHF TGCAGTGCTAGAGATGCGGACCCGGGCCTATATAATTCACCCCTCCACTTT